What follows are 8 T cell receptor beta chains derived from one specimen sequenced in a study of metastatic and nonmetastatic thyroid tumors (dated by TCRdb to about 2020). The receptor library was made with PCR. Reads for this sample came from an Illumina HiSeq 4000. In-frame beta chains were kept once TCRdb had trimmed the public reads at Q25 with fastp and called clones with MiXCR. Present in this sample are about 23,000 clones, around 21% of which were seen just once. Clones ranked in the top ten supply over 25% of the sample. Before undergoing thyroid surgery, none of the patients had been given any kind of treatment. Sequenced input: blood. These receptors were collected from a female donor with papillary thyroid cancer or a benign thyroid nodule (not recorded which). Some clones in this sample may be carry-over from other donors' samples.

This clone was detected ten times or more. This sequence joins TRBV19 and TRBJ1-5, with 9 bases matching TRBD1. Germline trimming cut 1 base from V and 2 bases from J; bases unmatched to any gene: 0. This CDR3 comprises 15 residues. The V gene's germline CDR1 is LNHDA and CDR2 SQIVND (reference sequence). CDR3 nucleotides: TGTGCCAGTAGTATAGGGACAGGGGGCAATCAGCCCCAGCATTTT. Residues: CASSIGTGGNQPQHF.

This clone showed up just a few times. V and J are TRBV12-3 or TRBV12-4 and TRBJ1-1, with D possibly being TRBD1 (5 bases). The V and J ends lost 11 bases and 3 bases respectively, with 13 bases between them. The CDR3 covers 12 residues. The CDR3 DNA reads TGTGCCGACCGCCGGGGGGACACTGAAGCTTTCTTT. Residues: CADRRGDTEAFF.

This clone showed up many times. The chain carries TRBV5-4 and TRBJ2-3, with 8 nucleotides matching TRBD1. V dropped 5 bases and J dropped 0; count of bases not matched to a gene: 8. The CDR3 runs 16 residues. The germline V gene encodes CDR1 SGHNT and CDR2 YYREEE (reference sequence). The CDR3 loop reads CASSSGGRPSTDTQYF. For the CDR3, the DNA is TGTGCCAGCAGTTCAGGGGGCCGCCCTAGCACAGATACGCAGTATTTT.

This clone was seen repeatedly, ten times or more. V usage is TRBV18 and J usage is TRBJ2-3; 7 bases are shared with TRBD2. There are 15 residues in the CDR3. CDR1 and CDR2 (germline): KGHSH, LQKENI. Trimming took 2 bases from V and 0 from J; bases not matched to a gene: 2. CDR3 DNA sequence: TGTGCCAGCTCACCAACTAGCGCTAGCACAGATACGCAGTATTTT. Translation gives CASSPTSASTDTQYF. Complete variable domain (other parts from reference TRBV18 and TRBJ2-3): NAGVMQNPRHLVRRRGQEARLRCSPMKGHSHVYWYRQLPEEGLKFMVYLQKENIIDESGMPKERFSAEFPKEGPSILRIQQVVRGDSAAYFCASSPTSASTDTQYFGPGTRLTVL.

The table lists this clone with a few counts. The J gene is TRBJ2-2, the V gene TRBV29-1, with a tentative D call TRBD1 (5 bases). The CDR3 loop spans 13 amino acids. Germline CDR1 and CDR2: SQVTM and ANQGSEA. The V gene lost 6 bases and the J gene lost 3 bases, with 11 bases spanning the gap. The CDR3, as DNA: TGCAGCGTAGAGACAGTCTACACCGGGGAGCTGTTTTTT. Its translation is CSVETVYTGELFF.

This clone was detected ten times or more. The rearrangement joins TRBV7-2 to TRBJ1-5; D not certain. V was trimmed by 4 bases and J by 7 bases, leaving 8 bases between them. CDR1 is SGHTA and CDR2 is FQGNSA in the germline V gene. The CDR3 loop spans 12 amino acids. The DNA for the CDR3 is TGTGCCAGCAGCTCAGGCCCCCAGCCCCAGCATTTT. Its translation: CASSSGPQPQHF.

The rearrangement joins TRBV20-1 to TRBJ2-1; a weak D match, TRBD2 (5 bases). V shed 3 bases and J shed 5 bases, with 20 bases lying between them. From germline, CDR1 is DFQATT and CDR2 SNEGSKA (reference sequence). This CDR3 region has 16 residues. CDR3 loop: CSARLPREVGNNEQFF. In DNA form, the CDR3 reads TGCAGTGCTAGGCTCCCTCGGGAAGTAGGGAACAATGAGCAGTTCTTC.

This clone was counted ten times or more. The chain is built from TRBV20-1 and TRBJ2-3, with D possibly TRBD2 on 6 matching bases. V was clipped by 6 bases and J by 1 base, with 14 bases between them. The germline V gene encodes CDR1 DFQATT and CDR2 SNEGSKA (reference sequence). CDR3 length: 14 residues. The CDR3 coding sequence is TGCAGTGCCCCCAAGGGCGGGGGCACAGATACGCAGTATTTT. This encodes CSAPKGGGTDTQYF.